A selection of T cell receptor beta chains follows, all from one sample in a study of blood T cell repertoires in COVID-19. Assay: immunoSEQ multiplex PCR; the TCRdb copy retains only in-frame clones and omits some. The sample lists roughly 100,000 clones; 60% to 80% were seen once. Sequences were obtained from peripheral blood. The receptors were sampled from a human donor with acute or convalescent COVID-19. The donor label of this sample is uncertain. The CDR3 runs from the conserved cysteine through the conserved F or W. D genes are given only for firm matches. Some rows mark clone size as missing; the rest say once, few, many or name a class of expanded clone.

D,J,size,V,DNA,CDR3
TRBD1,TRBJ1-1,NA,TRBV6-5,TGTGCCAGCAGAGACCGGACAGGGGTTGAAGCTTTCTTT,CASRDRTGVEAFF
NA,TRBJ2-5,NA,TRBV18,TGTGCCAGCTCACCCCCTCGCGGTGCAGAGACCCAGTACTTC,CASSPPRGAETQYF
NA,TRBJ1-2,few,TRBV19,TGTGCCAGTAGTAAAGGACAGATTAACTATGGCTACACCTTC,CASSKGQINYGYTF
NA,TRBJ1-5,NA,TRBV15,TGTGCCACCAGCAGAGCGGGGAATCAGCCCCAGCATTTT,CATSRAGNQPQHF
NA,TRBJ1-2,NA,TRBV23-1,TGCGCCAGCAGAAATACAGGGCTGCCCCTCTATGGCTACACCTTC,CASRNTGLPLYGYTF
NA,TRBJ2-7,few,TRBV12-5,TGTGCTAGTGGACGAGGAGAACTCTCGGTCTACGAGCAGTACTTC,CASGRGELSVYEQYF
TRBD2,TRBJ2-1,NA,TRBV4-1,TGCGCCAGCGCCCTGGTGACTAGCGGGTACAATGAGCAGTTCTTC,CASALVTSGYNEQFF
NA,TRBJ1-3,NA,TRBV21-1,TGTGCCAGCAGCAAAGAAGTAGGAGAGGGCTTCGGAAACACCATATATTTT,CASSKEVGEGFGNTIYF
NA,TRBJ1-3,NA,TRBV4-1,TGCGCCAGCAGCCAAGAAGTTTGGGTGGGAGCTGGAAACACCATATATTTT,CASSQEVWVGAGNTIYF
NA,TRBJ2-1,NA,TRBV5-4,TGTGCCAGCAGCTCTGACGGGAGCTCCTACAATGAGCAGTTCTTC,CASSSDGSSYNEQFF
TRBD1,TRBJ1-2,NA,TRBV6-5,TGTGCCAGCAGCCTGCTCTCGACAGGGACCTATGGCTACACCTTC,CASSLLSTGTYGYTF
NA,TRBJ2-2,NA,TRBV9,TGTGCCAGCAGCGTAGGCCCGGGTGGGACCGGGGAGCTGTTTTTT,CASSVGPGGTGELFF
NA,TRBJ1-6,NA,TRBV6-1,TGTGCCAGCAGTGATGGGGGGTCACCCCTCCACTTT,CASSDGGSPLHF
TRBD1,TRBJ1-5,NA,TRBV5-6,TGTGCCAGCAGCCTCGGGACAGGGAGGAGCCAGCCCCAGCATTTT,CASSLGTGRSQPQHF
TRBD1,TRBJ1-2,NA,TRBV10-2,TGCGCCGTACAGGGGGTTCATGGCTACACCTTC,CAVQGVHGYTF
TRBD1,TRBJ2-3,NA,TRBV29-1,TGCAGCGCTGACAGGGGAGACACAGATACGCAGTATTTT,CSADRGDTDTQYF
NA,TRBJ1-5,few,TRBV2,TGTGCCAGCAGGGGGCTGGGCACCAGCAATCAGCCCCAGCATTTT,CASRGLGTSNQPQHF
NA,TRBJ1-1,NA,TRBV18,TGTGCCAGCTCCGCCAGGGGTTCAGACACTGAAGCTTTCTTT,CASSARGSDTEAFF
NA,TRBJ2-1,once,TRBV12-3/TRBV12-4,TGTGCCAGCAGTTTAGACCGGAATGAGCAGTTCTTC,CASSLDRNEQFF
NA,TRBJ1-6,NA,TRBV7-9,TGTGCCAGCAGCATGGACAGTTATAATTCACCCCTCCACTTT,CASSMDSYNSPLHF
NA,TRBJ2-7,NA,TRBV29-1,TGCAGCGTTGAAGGCGGGGTATCGTCCGGTAAGACCCGGTACTTC,CSVEGGVSSGKTRYF
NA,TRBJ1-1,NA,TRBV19,TGTGCCAGTAGTATAGGGTACTCGGGACTTAACACTGAAGCTTTCTTT,CASSIGYSGLNTEAFF
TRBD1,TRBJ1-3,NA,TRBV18,TGTGCCAGCTCACCATACCCCGGGACAGGGTATATATCTGGAAACACCATATATTTT,CASSPYPGTGYISGNTIYF
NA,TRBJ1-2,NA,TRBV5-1,TGCGCCAGCAGCTATAGCCAGGGGAACTATGGCTACACCTTC,CASSYSQGNYGYTF
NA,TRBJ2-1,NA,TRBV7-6,TGTGCCAGCAGCTTTGTGGGGGCGAGGAATGAGCAGTTCTTC,CASSFVGARNEQFF
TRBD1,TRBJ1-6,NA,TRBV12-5,TGTGCTAGTGGTTTGTTAGTGGCAGGGGGCTCACCCCTCCACTTT,CASGLLVAGGSPLHF
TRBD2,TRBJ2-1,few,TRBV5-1,TGCGCCAGCAGCTTTAGCGGGGGGGCCTACAATGAGCAGTTCTTC,CASSFSGGAYNEQFF
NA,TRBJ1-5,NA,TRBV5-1,TGCGCCAGCAGCCCCCGGGAGGGAGGTCAGCCCCAGCATTTT,CASSPREGGQPQHF
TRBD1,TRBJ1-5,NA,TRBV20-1,TGCAGTGCTAGTATGGACAGGGGGTACAATCAGCCCCAGCATTTT,CSASMDRGYNQPQHF
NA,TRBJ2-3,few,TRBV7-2,TGTGCCAGCAGCTTAGCAGCTTACGGTCCAGATACGCAGTATTTT,CASSLAAYGPDTQYF
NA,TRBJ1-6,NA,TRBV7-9,TGTGCCAGCAGCTTAATTGGGGGCGGCTCACCCCTCCACTTT,CASSLIGGGSPLHF
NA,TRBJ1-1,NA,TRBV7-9,TGTGCCAGCAGCGAACTCCCCAATACGAAACAGACGATGAGCACTGAAGCTTTCTTT,CASSELPNTKQTMSTEAFF
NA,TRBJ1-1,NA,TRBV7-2,TGTGCCAGCAGCTTAGTGAGGGACACTGAAGCTTTCTTT,CASSLVRDTEAFF
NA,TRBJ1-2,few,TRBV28,TGTGCCAGCAGTCCCGGGACCGGGACAACTTATGGCTACACCTTC,CASSPGTGTTYGYTF
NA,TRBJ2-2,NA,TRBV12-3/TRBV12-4,TGTGCCAGCAGTCCCCGGAGTGCCGGGGAGCTGTTTTTT,CASSPRSAGELFF
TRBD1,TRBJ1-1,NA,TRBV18,TGTGCCAGTCTGGACAGGAAGAACACTGAAGCTTTCTTT,CASLDRKNTEAFF
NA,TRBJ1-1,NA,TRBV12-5,TGTGCTAGTGGTTTGGGGACCGCGCGGGGAACTGAAGCTTTCTTT,CASGLGTARGTEAFF
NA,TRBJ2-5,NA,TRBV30,TGTGCCTGGGATTACGCGGGACTCTACCAAGAGACCCAGTACTTC,CAWDYAGLYQETQYF
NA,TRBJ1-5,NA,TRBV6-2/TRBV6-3,TGTGCCAGCAGTTCCCAACTAACAGGGATTAGCAATCAGCCCCAGCATTTT,CASSSQLTGISNQPQHF
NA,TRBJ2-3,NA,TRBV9,TGTGCCAGCAGCTTCCAAAGCACAGATACGCAGTATTTT,CASSFQSTDTQYF
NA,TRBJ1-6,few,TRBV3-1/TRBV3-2,TGTGCCAGCAGCCAACCGACAAGGGGGAATTCACCCCTCCACTTT,CASSQPTRGNSPLHF